The 6 T cell receptor beta chains presented below share a single source sample, sequenced in a study of shared clonotypes between healthy human individuals (dated by TCRdb to about 2020). Receptors were amplified or captured by the immunoSEQ multiplex PCR assay. In its TCRdb copy, this immuneACCESS table keeps in-frame sequences only and misses some clones. Where compared with another copy, unresolved V genes explain less than half of these, and the others have no known cause. The sample has nearly 600,000 clones on record, around 95% of them singletons. The ten top clones hold roughly 0.1% of the sample. CD8 naive samples consisted of CD45RO-negative cells that were positively selected for CCR7, yielding a CD45RA+CCR7+ population without TemRA cells. Sequences were obtained from naive CD8+ T cells sorted from blood. In the paper's terms, the cell subset or site label means: CD45RA+CCR7+. The receptors come from a woman in her twenties or thirties in good health.

The gene calls are TRBV11-2 and TRBJ1-2; D unclear. The CDR3 covers 19 residues. The germline V gene encodes CDR1 SGHAT and CDR2 FQNNGV. V shed 2 bases and J shed 0 bases, with 22 bases lying between them. As DNA, the CDR3 is TGTGCCAGCAGCTTACCGCAAGGCGTCGAAGTGAATTCTAACTATGGCTACACCTTC. It translates to CASSLPQGVEVNSNYGYTF.

The J gene is TRBJ2-5, the V gene TRBV5-6, with 9 bases identical to TRBD1. This CDR3 has 14 residues. The ends lost 0 bases at V and 5 bases at J; junction bases unmatched: 2. The germline V gene has CDR1 SGHDT and CDR2 YYEEEE. CDR3 DNA: TGTGCCAGCAGCTTGGGGACAGGGGTGGAGACCCAGTACTTC. Protein: CASSLGTGVETQYF.

The chain joins TRBV9 to TRBJ2-1; 8 bases map to TRBD2. The CDR3 has 16 amino acids. Germline V gene lookup returns CDR1 SGDLS and CDR2 YYNGEE. With V trimmed by 0 bases and J by 2 bases, 4 bases remained unmatched. CDR3: CASSVGTSGTYNEQFF. CDR3 bases: TGTGCCAGCAGCGTAGGCACTAGCGGAACCTACAATGAGCAGTTCTTC. The entire variable domain, with the rest obtained from reference TRBV9 and TRBJ2-1, is as follows: DSGVTQTPKHLITATGQRVTLRCSPRSGDLSVYWYQQSLDQGLQFLIQYYNGEERAKGNILERFSAQQFPDLHSELNLSSLELGDSALYFCASSVGTSGTYNEQFFGPGTRLTVL.

The V call is TRBV28, the J call TRBJ1-1; 11 nucleotides agree with TRBD1. This CDR3 contains 14 residues. Germline loops: CDR1 MDHEN, CDR2 SYDVKM. V dropped 7 bases and J dropped 4; count of bases not matched to a gene: 5. This CDR3 is CASIRDRGVTEAFF. CDR3 DNA: TGTGCCAGCATTAGGGACAGGGGGGTCACTGAAGCTTTCTTT. The whole variable domain, filled in from reference TRBV28 and TRBJ1-1, reads DVKVTQSSRYLVKRTGEKVFLECVQDMDHENMFWYRQDPGLGLRLIYFSYDVKMKEKGDIPEGYSVSREKKERFSLILESASTNQTSMYLCASIRDRGVTEAFFGQGTRLTVV.

The chain carries TRBV5-1 and TRBJ2-7; the match to TRBD1 covers 8 bases. This CDR3 is built from 13 residues. V shed 7 bases, J shed 3 bases, and the junction held 6 bases outside the gene matches. Looked up from germline, CDR1 is SGHRS and CDR2 is YFSETQ. The CDR3 DNA is TGCGCCAGCGGTAGGACAGGGAACTACGAGCAGTACTTC. Translated, it gives CASGRTGNYEQYF.

On this clone itself: This same CDR3 is encoded by further DNA sequences in the sample. The J gene is TRBJ1-1, the V gene TRBV28; D call uncertain. This CDR3 has 13 residues. Germline CDR1 and CDR2: MDHEN and SYDVKM. V lost 3 bases and J 0 bases, leaving 5 bases between the germline ends. The DNA for the CDR3 is TGTGCCAGCAGTTTCAGGATGAACACTGAAGCTTTCTTT. Protein: CASSFRMNTEAFF. The full variable domain, its missing parts supplied by reference TRBV28 and TRBJ1-1, is DVKVTQSSRYLVKRTGEKVFLECVQDMDHENMFWYRQDPGLGLRLIYFSYDVKMKEKGDIPEGYSVSREKKERFSLILESASTNQTSMYLCASSFRMNTEAFFGQGTRLTVV.